The 28 T cell receptor beta chains below all came from one sample that was sequenced in a study of beta chain features in type 1 diabetes. Of the isolated RNA, all was reverse transcribed, and so the sequenced material was expressed TCRB transcripts. Clones were sequenced by immunoSEQ multiplex PCR, and TCRdb holds only the in-frame ones, with some missing. The table shows 500,000 to 700,000 clones, with 15% to 18% occurring only once. Material: naive CD4+ T cells from blood. These receptors were collected from a young man in good health.

This clone was seen a handful of times. The chain joins TRBV25-1 to TRBJ2-3, with 8 bases identical to TRBD2. CDR1 and CDR2 (germline): MGHDK, SYGVNS. V lost 9 bases and J lost 2; bases outside the gene matches: 7. The CDR3 contains 14 residues. The CDR3 DNA is TGTGCCAGTCCCAGCGGGGGATTCACAGATACGCAGTATTTT. As protein: CASPSGGFTDTQYF.

V and J are TRBV4-3 and TRBJ1-2; tentatively, D is TRBD1 (6 bases). The CDR3 loop spans 15 amino acids. V shed 4 bases and J shed 0 bases, with 12 bases lying between them. Germline assignment: CDR1 LGHNA and CDR2 YSLEER. The CDR3 DNA is TGCGCCAGCAGCCGAACCGGGACAACTAACTATGGCTACACCTTC. It encodes CASSRTGTTNYGYTF.

This clone was seen more than once but under ten times. This rearrangement joins TRBV28 to TRBJ2-7; D might be TRBD1 or TRBD2, each matching 5 bases. Germline V CDR1 and CDR2: MDHEN, SYDVKM. This CDR3 region has 13 residues. Trimming took 8 bases from V and 10 from J, leaving 21 bases between them. CDR3 sequence: CASEDRGTAEQYF. The CDR3 coding sequence is TGTGCCAGCGAGGATCGAGGGACGGCAGAACAGTACTTC.

This clone was counted between two and nine times. This chain uses TRBV28 with TRBJ2-7; maybe TRBD1 (6 bases). CDR3 size: 11 residues. CDR1 is MDHEN and CDR2 is SYDVKM in the germline V gene. Trimming removed 6 bases at V and 9 bases at J, with 12 bases between. The CDR3 region has the DNA TGTGCCAGCAGAAACAGGGCAGGGCAGTACTTC. Translation: CASRNRAGQYF.

The CDR3 sequence: CASSLSQGSDTGELFF. Here the CDR3 DNA reads TGTGCCAGCAGTTTAAGTCAGGGCAGCGACACCGGGGAGCTGTTTTTT. J is TRBJ2-2 and V is TRBV28; a possible D gene is TRBD1 (5 bases). The germline gives CDR1 MDHEN, CDR2 SYDVKM. V was pared by 2 bases and J by 3 bases, with 13 bases between. The CDR3 runs 16 residues.

This sequence joins TRBV19 and TRBJ2-6; D is possibly TRBD2 (7 bases). Germline V gene sequence: CDR1 LNHDA, CDR2 SQIVND (reference sequence). The CDR3 length is 17 residues. V was cut by 6 bases and J by 2 bases, with 17 bases left in between. CDR3 DNA sequence: TGTGCCAGTAGGCCCACGGGGGGCGCAGCTGGGGCCAACGTCCTGACTTTC. Protein sequence: CASRPTGGAAGANVLTF. Full variable domain (missing parts from reference TRBV19 and TRBJ2-6): DGGITQSPKYLFRKEGQNVTLSCEQNLNHDAMYWYRQDPGQGLRLIYYSQIVNDFQKGDIAEGYSVSREKKESFPLTVTSAQKNPTAFYLCASRPTGGAAGANVLTFGAGSRLTVL.

This clone was detected only a few times. The V call is TRBV18, the J call TRBJ1-5; D is unclear. Trimming stripped 4 bases from V and 1 base from J, with 11 bases between. From germline, CDR1 is KGHSH and CDR2 LQKENI. The CDR3 is 15 residues long. The CDR3 DNA reads TGTGCCAGCTCACGTTCCTCTCAGAGCAATCAGCCCCAGCATTTT. Translating gives CASSRSSQSNQPQHF.

Only a few counts were recorded for this clone. J is TRBJ1-2 and V is TRBV6-5, with 7 bases matching TRBD1. CDR3 length: 13 residues. V trimming: 6 bases; J trimming: 7 bases; junction bases outside the gene matches: 8. Germline loops: CDR1 MNHEY, CDR2 SVGAGI. The DNA of the CDR3 is TGTGCCAGCAGCAGTAGACAGGGAAGTGGCTACACCTTC. Its protein product is CASSSRQGSGYTF.

This clone occurred a few times. V is TRBV30 and J is TRBJ2-2; D remains ambiguous. This CDR3 has 13 amino acids. With 0 bases removed from V and 4 bases from J, the gap between germline ends came to 6 bases. CDR1 is GTSNPN, CDR2 SVGIG, per germline (reference sequence). The CDR3 sequence is CAWSVRSTGELFF. The CDR3 DNA reads as TGTGCCTGGAGTGTAAGGTCCACCGGGGAGCTGTTTTTT.

The CDR3 DNA reads as TGTGCCAGCAGCGTAAGGGGACTAGCGGGAGATACGGAGCAGTACTTC. Translating it yields CASSVRGLAGDTEQYF. The chain carries TRBV9 and TRBJ2-7; 14 bases line up with TRBD2. CDR1 is SGDLS, CDR2 YYNGEE, per germline. This CDR3 is 16 amino acids long. V dropped 1 base and J dropped 7; count of bases not matched to a gene: 7.

This clone has a handful of counts. The rearrangement links TRBV19 to TRBJ2-7; no reliable D call. Deletions cut 3 bases from V and 1 base from J, with 7 bases between. The CDR3 is 13 residues long. CDR1 and CDR2 from the germline V gene are LNHDA and SQIVND (reference sequence). The DNA for the CDR3 is TGTGCCAGTAGTATTGGGCCGTCCTACGAGCAGTACTTC. The encoded protein is CASSIGPSYEQYF.

This clone has only a few counts. The V gene is TRBV4-2, the J gene TRBJ2-7; no reliable D call. The CDR3 spans 15 residues. The germline V and J ends were trimmed by 0 bases and 7 bases, with 16 bases remaining between them. CDR1 is LGHNA and CDR2 is YNFKEQ in the germline V gene. CDR3: CASSQDSDPTWEQYF. Written as DNA, the CDR3 is TGTGCCAGCAGCCAAGATTCCGATCCCACGTGGGAGCAGTACTTC.

This clone was seen a few times. V and J are TRBV21-1 and TRBJ2-1; the D call in the table, TRBD2, was not verified against the DNA. TRBV21-1 is a documented pseudogene. The CDR3 is 13 residues long. CDR3 DNA: TGTGCCAGCAGCAAAGAAGGCATCCGCGGGCAGTTCTTC. Protein sequence: CASSKEGIRGQFF.

This clone was recorded only once. The chain is built from TRBV4-1 and TRBJ2-1, with D perhaps matching TRBD1 or TRBD2 (6 bases each). The germline V and J ends were trimmed by 1 base and 6 bases, with 16 bases remaining between them. The germline gives CDR1 MGHRA, CDR2 YSYEKL. There are 16 residues in the CDR3. The CDR3 sequence: CASSQGSRGLGNEQFF. Written as DNA, the CDR3 is TGCGCCAGCAGCCAAGGGTCCCGGGGGCTTGGCAATGAGCAGTTCTTC.

This clone was observed a handful of times. The same CDR3 is also encoded by other DNA sequences in this sample. The chain combines TRBV15 with TRBJ2-7; unclear D gene. V lost 0 bases to trimming and J lost 3 bases, with 6 bases between them. The CDR3 covers 13 residues. Germline loops: CDR1 LNHNV, CDR2 YYDKDF (reference sequence). Here the CDR3 DNA reads TGTGCCACCAGCAGAGATAGCCTCTACGAGCAGTACTTC. Protein: CATSRDSLYEQYF.

In the case of this clone: The sample holds other DNA sequences that translate to the same CDR3. The chain has TRBV9 and TRBJ2-6; D gene ambiguous. CDR1 and CDR2 (germline): SGDLS, YYNGEE. This CDR3 spans 14 amino acids. Trimming removed 2 bases from V and 1 base from J, with 4 bases in between. The CDR3 is CASSVDSGANVLTF. CDR3 DNA: TGTGCCAGCAGCGTGGATTCTGGGGCCAACGTCCTGACTTTC.

The V gene is TRBV27, the J gene TRBJ1-1; D may be TRBD1 (5 bases). The V gene lost 6 bases and the J gene lost 0 bases, with 32 bases spanning the gap. Looked up from germline, CDR1 is MNHEY and CDR2 is SMNVEV (reference sequence). The CDR3 is 21 amino acids. DNA for the CDR3: TGTGCCAGCAGACGGCGTCGTGGCAGGGAAACCCATCCGCGGGTGAACACTGAAGCTTTCTTT. Translating gives CASRRRRGRETHPRVNTEAFF.

The table lists this clone with a few counts. This chain connects TRBV5-4 to TRBJ1-1; 8 positions agree with TRBD1. The trim removed 4 bases at V and 0 bases at J, leaving 2 bases unmatched. Germline lookup yields CDR1 SGHNT and CDR2 YYREEE (reference sequence). This CDR3 is 14 amino acids long. CDR3 in amino acids: CASSRTGMNTEAFF. The DNA for the CDR3 is TGTGCCAGCAGCCGGACAGGGATGAACACTGAAGCTTTCTTT.

J is TRBJ1-1 and V is TRBV7-9; D not certain. The germline V gene encodes CDR1 SEHNR and CDR2 FQNEAQ (reference sequence). Trimming took off 5 bases at V and 2 bases at J, with 9 bases between the two ends. This CDR3 region has 13 residues. CDR3 residues: CASSLAFNTEAFF. The DNA for the CDR3 is TGTGCCAGCAGCCTCGCGTTCAACACTGAAGCTTTCTTT.

The J gene is TRBJ1-1, the V gene TRBV25-1; D is unclear. This CDR3 spans 11 amino acids. V was cut by 10 bases and J by 0 bases, with 6 bases left in between. The germline CDR1 and CDR2 sequences are MGHDK and SYGVNS. The CDR3, as DNA: TGTGCCACGACGGTGAACACTGAAGCTTTCTTT. This encodes CATTVNTEAFF.

The V and J genes are TRBV7-9 and TRBJ1-5, with 11 bases identical to TRBD1. The CDR3 spans 15 residues. V dropped 5 bases and J dropped 6; count of bases not matched to a gene: 6. CDR1 SEHNR and CDR2 FQNEAQ come from the germline V gene (reference sequence). CDR3 coding DNA: TGTGCCAGCAGCCCCGGACAGGGGGCGGCTCAGCCCCAGCATTTT. This encodes CASSPGQGAAQPQHF.

The sample holds a few counts of this clone. The chain links TRBV4-2 to TRBJ1-1, with 7 bases that match TRBD1. V gave up 10 bases and J gave up 7 bases; unmatched junction bases: 6. This CDR3 has 11 residues. The germline V gene encodes CDR1 LGHNA and CDR2 YNFKEQ. The CDR3 is CATTGVNEAFF. The CDR3 bases are TGTGCCACAACAGGGGTCAATGAAGCTTTCTTT.

This sequence joins TRBV29-1 and TRBJ2-4; TRBD1 aligns across 11 bases. There are 12 residues in the CDR3. The germline V gene encodes CDR1 SQVTM and CDR2 ANQGSEA. V shed 6 bases and J 8 bases; nucleotides not matched to a gene: 3. The CDR3 sequence is CSVGQGADIQYF. The CDR3 nucleotides are TGCAGCGTCGGACAGGGGGCAGACATTCAGTACTTC.

This clone turned up a few times. CDR3 residues: CASSLGGTGRYEQYF. The DNA of the CDR3 is TGTGCCAGCAGCTTGGGCGGGACAGGGAGATACGAGCAGTACTTC. The gene calls are TRBV5-6 and TRBJ2-7, with TRBD1 matching over 9 bases. J lost 4 bases, V lost 0 bases, and 5 bases had no gene match. The CDR3 runs 15 residues. Germline V lookup: CDR1 SGHDT, CDR2 YYEEEE.

As regards this clone: Relative to the germline gene, one junction end is altered; a read error may explain this. J is TRBJ1-1 and V is TRBV6-5, with no clear D. The CDR3 is made up of 13 amino acids. Germline values: CDR1 MNHEY, CDR2 SVGAGI. In DNA form, the CDR3 reads TGTGCCAGCAGTGACCGGCCAGAGGAGGCCCGGGTCTTT. Translation: CASSDRPEEARVF.

There are a few counts of this clone. The same CDR3 is also encoded by other DNA sequences in this sample. The chain employs TRBV5-4 and TRBJ2-5; either TRBD1 or TRBD2 may fit D (5 bases each). Germline V gene sequence: CDR1 SGHNT, CDR2 YYREEE (reference sequence). Trimming left V 2 bases short and J 4 bases short, with 9 bases between. This CDR3 comprises 13 residues. The CDR3 nucleotides read TGTGCCAGCAGCTTAACAGGAGGAGAGACCCAGTACTTC. Protein: CASSLTGGETQYF.

CDR3 residues: CASRKGKVYEQYF. The CDR3 DNA sequence: TGTGCCAGCAGAAAAGGGAAGGTCTACGAGCAGTACTTC. The rearrangement joins TRBV6-5 to TRBJ2-7; D is unclear. V was shortened by 6 bases and J by 3 bases, with 12 bases between the two germline ends. The CDR3 consists of 13 residues. Germline V gene lookup returns CDR1 MNHEY and CDR2 SVGAGI.

This clone was picked up a small number of times. V and J are TRBV5-1 and TRBJ2-3, with 8 bases aligning to TRBD1. Unmatched junction bases numbered 5, after V lost 4 bases and J lost 1 base. Germline loops: CDR1 SGHRS, CDR2 YFSETQ. The CDR3 loop spans 15 amino acids. Here the CDR3 DNA reads TGCGCCAGCAGCCCACAGGGGGTAGGCACAGATACGCAGTATTTT. Encoded protein: CASSPQGVGTDTQYF.